One and the same sample provided the 7 T cell receptor beta chains below, sequenced in a study of response to subunit inactivated influenza vaccine. TCRdb reanalysed the RT-PCR reads using MiXCR and keeps one entry per CDR3 protein. The sample comprises 430,000 or so distinct CDR3 sequences, 11% of which are singletons, and more than 10% rests with the top ten. The sequencing here drew on PBMCs from blood, taken roughly 6 weeks after vaccination. Receptors were obtained from a man aged 45-65 years who received an inactivated influenza vaccine.

The CDR3 sequence is CASSHTGTGVIGELFF. The CDR3 DNA reads TGTGCCAGCAGCCATACAGGGACAGGGGTCATCGGGGAGCTGTTTTTT. The rearrangement uses TRBV6-2 or TRBV6-3 and TRBJ2-2; 10 bases are shared with TRBD1. The V segment lost 6 bases and the J segment 7 bases; nucleotides outside the gene matches: 11. In germline, CDR1 is MNHEY, CDR2 SVGEGT. CDR3 length: 16 residues.

The chain carries TRBV7-8 and TRBJ2-3, with 13 bases lining up with TRBD2. V lost 3 bases, J lost 4 bases, and 7 bases stayed unmatched. The CDR3 extends over 17 amino acids. Germline CDR1 is SGHVS and CDR2 is FQNEAQ. The chain's CDR3 is CASSFGGLAGVADTQYF. The CDR3 coding sequence is TGTGCCAGCAGCTTCGGAGGACTAGCGGGAGTCGCAGATACGCAGTATTTT.

Regarding this clonotype: A read error is possible here, since a much larger clone lies one base away. The J gene is TRBJ1-1, the V gene TRBV7-2; no clear D. CDR1 and CDR2 (germline): SGHTA, FQGNSA. This CDR3 has 13 residues. The V gene lost 7 bases and the J gene lost 4 bases, with 13 bases spanning the gap. The CDR3, as DNA: TGTGCCAGCAACACCCAGTGGGGCACTGAAGCTTTCTTT. Encoded protein: CASNTQWGTEAFF.

This clonotype was seen only once. This chain uses TRBV5-4 with TRBJ2-2; TRBD1 matches 11 bases. The CDR3 is 17 amino acids. V lost 3 bases and J lost 6; bases outside the gene matches: 10. The germline V gene encodes CDR1 SGHNT and CDR2 YYREEE (reference sequence). The CDR3 coding sequence is TGTGCCAGCAGCTCACCCCCGGGACAGGGGGACCCCGGGGAGCTGTTTTTT. Protein sequence: CASSSPPGQGDPGELFF.

This clonotype was recorded a few times. The genes are TRBV28 and TRBJ2-3, with TRBD1 matching 8 bases. Germline V gene sequence: CDR1 MDHEN, CDR2 SYDVKM. J gave up 4 bases and V 6 bases, and 9 bases lay outside the gene matches. There are 15 residues in the CDR3. CDR3 sequence: CASSSTGGGADTQYF. CDR3 sequence (DNA): TGTGCCAGCAGCTCAACAGGGGGTGGCGCAGATACGCAGTATTTT.

This clonotype appeared a few times. This chain uses TRBV5-1 with TRBJ1-2; 8 nucleotides align to TRBD1. From germline, CDR1 is SGHRS and CDR2 YFSETQ. The V segment lost 3 bases and the J segment 4 bases; nucleotides outside the gene matches: 8. This CDR3 has 15 amino acids. The CDR3 nucleotides read TGCGCCAGCAGCTCACAGGGGGGTGTTGGCTATGGCTACACCTTC. This encodes CASSSQGGVGYGYTF.

This clonotype turned up a few times. This chain uses TRBV5-1 with TRBJ2-7; D might be TRBD2 (6 bases). The CDR3 has 15 residues. Germline loops: CDR1 SGHRS, CDR2 YFSETQ. Deletions cut 2 bases from V and 4 bases from J, with 16 bases between. CDR3: CASSFNGGESYEQYF. CDR3 coding DNA: TGCGCCAGCAGCTTTAACGGGGGTGAGAGTTACGAGCAGTACTTC.